Listed below are T cell receptor beta chains from one sample, sequenced in a study of T cell responses to AZD1222 COVID-19 vaccine. Clones were read by immunoSEQ multiplex PCR, and TCRdb kept only the in-frame ones, dropping some. The repertoire consists of tens of thousands of clones, with around 88% occurring once and the leading ten covering roughly 12%. The sample was peripheral blood, taken 28 days after the second AZD1222 dose. Receptor source: an adult who received the AZD1222 COVID-19 vaccine. Each CDR3 is given with its conserved first and last residue. The D gene is left open where the match is weak. Clone size, where shown, is once, few, many, or a class for clones that have expanded.

d_call,j_call,clone_size,v_call,cdr3_aa,cdr3_nt
TRBD2,TRBJ2-7,NA,TRBV4-3,CASSQEGGRGSSYEQYF,TGCGCCAGCAGCCAAGAAGGAGGGCGGGGGAGCTCCTACGAGCAGTACTTC
TRBD1,TRBJ2-7,NA,TRBV19,CASSIPGTGSNEQYF,TGTGCCAGTAGTATACCAGGGACAGGGAGCAACGAGCAGTACTTC
TRBD1,TRBJ2-1,once,TRBV9,CASSAQGARDNEQFF,TGTGCCAGCAGCGCACAGGGGGCCAGGGACAATGAGCAGTTCTTC
NA,TRBJ1-2,NA,TRBV18,CASSPGRSYGYTF,TGTGCCAGCTCACCGGGACGGAGTTATGGCTACACCTTC
NA,TRBJ2-7,once,TRBV7-2,CASSTDVRRGNEQYF,TGTGCCAGCAGCACAGACGTTCGGAGGGGGAACGAGCAGTACTTC
NA,TRBJ1-1,NA,TRBV7-2,CASSPSWGMFEAFF,TGTGCCAGCAGCCCCTCGTGGGGGATGTTTGAGGCTTTCTTT
TRBD1,TRBJ2-1,NA,TRBV28,CASSSGTASSYNEQFF,TGTGCCAGCAGTTCCGGGACAGCCAGCTCCTACAATGAGCAGTTCTTC
NA,TRBJ2-2,NA,TRBV6-5,CASKEGVAGELFF,TGTGCCAGCAAGGAGGGTGTCGCCGGGGAGCTGTTTTTT
NA,TRBJ1-2,NA,TRBV5-8,CASSPFSVGGYYGYTF,TGTGCCAGCAGCCCCTTCTCAGTAGGGGGTTACTATGGCTACACCTTC
NA,TRBJ1-6,NA,TRBV28,CASFVSSYNSPLHF,TGTGCCAGCTTTGTCAGCTCCTATAATTCACCCCTCCACTTT
TRBD2,TRBJ2-2,NA,TRBV5-4,CASRTGTSVDTGELFF,TGTGCCAGCAGGACCGGGACTAGCGTAGACACCGGGGAGCTGTTTTTT
NA,TRBJ1-3,NA,TRBV5-1,CASSPTPGGNSGNTIYF,TGCGCCAGCAGCCCCACCCCCGGGGGTAACTCTGGAAACACCATATATTTT
TRBD1,TRBJ1-4,once,TRBV4-3,CASSQERQGGEKLFF,TGCGCCAGCAGCCAGGAACGACAGGGGGGTGAAAAACTGTTTTTT
NA,TRBJ1-5,NA,TRBV28,CASGVLSGIGNQPQHF,TGTGCCAGCGGGGTACTTTCGGGAATCGGCAATCAGCCCCAGCATTTT
NA,TRBJ1-2,NA,TRBV7-2,CASSSPPGSPNYGYTF,TGTGCCAGCAGCTCCCCGCCGGGCAGTCCTAACTATGGCTACACCTTC
NA,TRBJ1-2,once,TRBV15,CATSIGLGLGGYTF,TGTGCCACCAGCATAGGCTTGGGACTTGGCGGCTACACCTTC
NA,TRBJ1-1,NA,TRBV5-6,CASSGESGTGHTEAFF,TGTGCCAGCAGCGGGGAATCCGGGACGGGACACACTGAAGCTTTCTTT
NA,TRBJ1-3,NA,TRBV18,CASSPDNSGNTIYF,TGTGCCAGCTCACCAGACAACTCTGGAAACACCATATATTTT
NA,TRBJ1-5,NA,TRBV3-1/TRBV3-2,CASSQGGNQPQHF,TGTGCCAGCAGCCAAGGGGGAAATCAGCCCCAGCATTTT
NA,TRBJ2-7,NA,TRBV5-1,CASSLGSQGNEQYF,TGCGCCAGCAGCTTGGGCTCACAGGGCAACGAGCAGTACTTC
TRBD2,TRBJ2-3,NA,TRBV11-2,CASSRLAGGVEDTQYF,TGTGCCAGCAGCAGACTAGCGGGGGGAGTCGAAGATACGCAGTATTTT
NA,TRBJ2-5,NA,TRBV7-2,CASSLARAQETQYF,TGTGCCAGCAGCTTAGCCAGGGCCCAAGAGACCCAGTACTTC
TRBD1,TRBJ2-5,NA,TRBV19,CASSFEGTGETQYF,TGTGCCAGTAGTTTCGAAGGGACAGGAGAGACCCAGTACTTC
TRBD1,TRBJ1-4,NA,TRBV18,CASSPPRGTGQEKLFF,TGTGCCAGCTCACCACCGAGGGGGACAGGGCAGGAAAAACTGTTTTTT
NA,TRBJ1-1,NA,TRBV4-3,CASSQGGLYTEAFF,TGCGCCAGCAGCCAAGGCGGCTTATACACTGAAGCTTTCTTT
TRBD1,TRBJ2-6,NA,TRBV15,CATEPGQTSGANVLTF,TGTGCCACCGAGCCGGGACAGACGTCTGGGGCCAACGTCCTGACTTTC
NA,TRBJ2-5,NA,TRBV5-1,CASTKGLPREGQYF,TGCGCCAGCACCAAGGGACTCCCCCGAGAGGGCCAGTACTTC
TRBD1,TRBJ1-3,NA,TRBV7-3,CASSLTGGSGNTIYF,TGTGCCAGCAGCTTGACAGGGGGCTCTGGAAACACCATATATTTT
NA,TRBJ1-1,NA,TRBV5-1,CASSLAGREERAFF,TGCGCCAGCAGCTTGGCGGGGAGGGAAGAACGAGCTTTCTTT
NA,TRBJ1-5,once,TRBV7-6,CASSPTGLGNQPQHF,TGTGCCAGCAGCCCGACGGGTCTGGGCAATCAGCCCCAGCATTTT
NA,TRBJ1-1,NA,TRBV6-5,CASSYSEGNTEAFF,TGTGCCAGCAGTTACTCAGAGGGGAACACTGAAGCTTTCTTT
NA,TRBJ2-6,NA,TRBV12-5,CASGLVRRSGANVLTF,TGTGCTAGTGGTTTGGTACGGCGGTCTGGGGCCAACGTCCTGACTTTC
NA,TRBJ2-5,NA,TRBV7-9,CASSAPTDQETQYF,TGTGCCAGCAGCGCCCCCACTGACCAAGAGACCCAGTACTTC
TRBD1,TRBJ1-2,NA,TRBV27,CASSLGTGVYGYTF,TGTGCCAGCAGTTTGGGGACAGGGGTATATGGCTACACCTTC
NA,TRBJ2-5,once,TRBV10-3,CAIGSGAQETQYF,TGTGCCATCGGAAGTGGGGCACAAGAGACCCAGTACTTC
NA,TRBJ2-3,NA,TRBV24-1,CATSDLRGAGPTDTQYF,TGTGCCACCAGTGATTTGCGCGGGGCAGGTCCTACAGATACGCAGTATTTT